A single sample is the source of the 24 T cell receptor beta chains below, sequenced in a study of lung T cells in sarcoidosis with Löfgren's syndrome. Each CDR3 protein is one row after TCRdb ran MiXCR on the reads. The table has about 4,000 distinct CDR3 sequences, 20% to 25% seen once. The sequenced sample consisted of CD4+ T cells from bronchoalveolar lavage. The receptors were gathered from a human donor with sarcoidosis (Löfgren's syndrome or another form), or a control subject (not recorded which).

This clonotype was seen repeatedly, ten times or more. This chain joins TRBV6-1 and TRBJ1-3; weak D call: TRBD1 (5 bases). Germline-derived CDR1 and CDR2 are MNHNS and SASEGT. The CDR3 totals 16 residues. The ends were cut back, 3 bases at V and 0 bases at J, with 12 bases in the middle. The CDR3 reads CASSDLGGGSGNTIYF. In DNA, the CDR3 is TGTGCCAGCAGTGATCTCGGGGGGGGCTCTGGAAACACCATATATTTT.

This clonotype was recorded at least ten times. The chain uses TRBV3-1 and TRBJ1-1; D unresolved. Germline assignment: CDR1 LGHDT and CDR2 YNNKEL (reference sequence). V dropped 1 base and J dropped 1 base, with 7 bases sitting between them. CDR3 length: 14 amino acids. The DNA of the CDR3 is TGTGCCAGCAGCCAAGGGCAGGCGAACACTGAAGCTTTCTTT. It is translated as CASSQGQANTEAFF.

By its share, this clonotype is medium-sized (0.01 to 0.1%). The V gene is TRBV10-3, the J gene TRBJ1-1; D is undetermined. V gave up 6 bases and J gave up 0 bases, with 8 bases separating them. CDR1 and CDR2 (germline): ENHRY, SYGVKD. The length of the CDR3 is 13 residues. The chain's CDR3 is CAIRGGVNTEAFF. The CDR3 DNA reads as TGTGCCATCAGGGGCGGCGTGAACACTGAAGCTTTCTTT.

The genes are TRBV7-9 and TRBJ1-1; D is unresolved. The CDR3 sequence is 13 residues long. CDR1 and CDR2 (germline): SEHNR, FQNEAQ (reference sequence). V lost 1 base to trimming and J lost 7 bases, with 10 bases between them. CDR3 nucleotide sequence: TGTGCCAGCAGCTTAGGGCTGCGCATTGAAGCTTTCTTT. It encodes CASSLGLRIEAFF.

Remarks on this clonotype: Its ends do not fully match the called genes, so a read error is possible. This sequence joins TRBV27 and TRBJ1-5; no clear D. The CDR3 covers 13 residues. The V gene's germline CDR1 is MNHEY and CDR2 SMNVEV (reference sequence). The DNA of the CDR3 is TGTGGCAGCAGTTTATCGTGGGAAAGGTCCCAGCATTTT. Translation gives CGSSLSWERSQHF.

The chain recombines TRBV9 with TRBJ1-3, with D possibly being TRBD1 (6 bases). The germline CDR1 and CDR2 sequences are SGDLS and YYNGEE. This CDR3 contains 17 residues. Trimming shortened V by 4 bases and J by 7 bases, and 24 bases separated the two germline ends. CDR3 amino acids: CASSPGTAGASGNTIYF. Written as DNA, the CDR3 is TGTGCCAGCAGCCCCGGAACGGCGGGGGCAAGTGGGAACACCATATATTTT.

Regarding this clonotype: A much larger clone is a single base away; this may be a read error. Because it lacks the conserved phenylalanine or tryptophan at the end, this CDR3 is likely a read error. The J gene is TRBJ2-3, the V gene TRBV30, with 12 positions matching TRBD2. Per germline, CDR1 GTSNPN and CDR2 SVGIG (reference sequence). CDR3 size: 17 residues. Losses at the gene ends were 0 bases for V and 6 bases for J; bases not matched to a gene: 10. DNA for the CDR3: TGTGCCTGGAGTGTCGGAGGGACTAGCGGGCCAGGGGATACGCAGTATTGT. Amino acid sequence: CAWSVGGTSGPGDTQYC.

On this clonotype itself: Germline is not matched at one junction end, which may reflect a read error. V gene TRBV19 combines with J gene TRBJ2-1; 11 bases match TRBD2. This CDR3 contains 16 residues. CDR1 is LNHDA and CDR2 is SQIVND in the germline V gene (reference sequence). The CDR3, as DNA: TGTGTCAGTAGGGTAGCGGGAGGGAGCTCCTACAATGAGCAGTTCTTC. It translates to CVSRVAGGSSYNEQFF.

This clonotype has ten or more counts. V gene TRBV18 combines with J gene TRBJ1-1; D is perhaps TRBD1 (5 bases). The CDR3 is 14 residues long. The ends were cut back, 0 bases at V and 5 bases at J, with 10 bases in the middle. Germline V CDR1 and CDR2: KGHSH, LQKENI. CDR3 sequence reads: CASSPPTGGTEAFF. CDR3 coding DNA: TGTGCCAGCTCACCACCGACGGGGGGAACTGAAGCTTTCTTT.

This clonotype was counted at least ten times. The chain carries TRBV7-2 and TRBJ2-7; TRBD2 might be the D (6 bases). From germline, CDR1 is SGHTA and CDR2 FQGNSA. The CDR3 is 16 residues long. V lost 0 bases, J lost 0 bases, and 12 bases lay in between. The CDR3 DNA sequence: TGTGCCAGCAGCTTAGCCCGGGCGGGAAGCTCCTACGAGCAGTACTTC. Translation gives CASSLARAGSSYEQYF.

This clonotype was found a few times. A much larger clone differs by one base, so this may be a read error. The rearrangement joins TRBV30 to TRBJ1-3; D gene uncertain. The CDR3 consists of 14 residues. Germline loops: CDR1 GTSNPN, CDR2 SVGIG (reference sequence). This chain's CDR3 is CAWSVEGLGSTIYF. The CDR3 bases are TGTGCCTGGAGTGTTGAGGGTCTTGGAAGCACCATATATTTT.

In its sample, this clonotype ranks as medium-sized. V usage is TRBV10-3 and J usage is TRBJ1-5; 7 bases agree with TRBD1. Germline V gives CDR1 ENHRY, CDR2 SYGVKD. V was pared by 3 bases and J by 0 bases, with 5 bases of the junction left unmatched. This CDR3 is 16 amino acids long. The CDR3 is CAISEKGAGSNQPQHF. The CDR3 DNA is TGTGCCATCAGTGAAAAGGGGGCCGGTAGCAATCAGCCCCAGCATTTT.

This clonotype is a singleton in its sample. Sequence at one end of the junction differs from germline and may be a read error. The chain is built from TRBV11-1 and TRBJ2-3; TRBD2 aligns across 8 bases. This CDR3 is built from 15 residues. Germline CDR1 SGHAT, CDR2 FQDESV (reference sequence). The CDR3 DNA follows: TGTGCCAGTAGCTCCTATAGCGGGGCCACAGATACGCAGTGTTTT. Its protein is CASSSYSGATDTQCF.

In this sample, this clonotype turned up a few times. Being one base from a much bigger clone, this may be a read error. The chain is built from TRBV19 and TRBJ2-2; 8 bases align to TRBD1. Germline-derived CDR1 and CDR2 are LNHDA and SQIVND (reference sequence). V lost 5 bases, J lost 6 bases, and 8 bases stayed unmatched. This CDR3 is 15 amino acids long. The CDR3 loop is CASSWGQANAGELFF. The CDR3 DNA is TGTGCCAGTAGTTGGGGACAGGCCAACGCCGGGGAGCTGTTTTTT.

By sample fraction, this clonotype is large. The chain couples TRBV6-1 to TRBJ2-1; weak D call: TRBD1 (5 bases). The CDR3 has 13 residues. V lost 7 bases, J lost 3 bases, and 10 bases lay in between. Germline V CDR1 and CDR2: MNHNS, SASEGT. CDR3 residues: CASKPGHYNEQFF. The CDR3, as DNA: TGTGCCAGCAAGCCAGGACACTACAATGAGCAGTTCTTC.

By sample fraction, this clonotype is medium-sized. The chain employs TRBV28 and TRBJ2-4, with 7 positions matching TRBD1. V gave up 2 bases and J gave up 0 bases; unmatched junction bases: 7. Germline CDR1 MDHEN, CDR2 SYDVKM. CDR3 length: 17 amino acids. The chain's CDR3 is CASSLTGVSIAKNIQYF. The DNA of the CDR3 is TGTGCCAGCAGTTTAACAGGGGTCTCTATAGCCAAAAACATTCAGTACTTC.

This clonotype is medium-sized in the sample. J is TRBJ1-5 and V is TRBV3-1; D unclear. Germline V gene sequence: CDR1 LGHDT, CDR2 YNNKEL (reference sequence). The CDR3 is made up of 14 amino acids. V lost 0 bases to trimming and J lost 0 bases, with 3 bases between them. CDR3 sequence: CASSQELSNQPQHF. The CDR3, as DNA: TGTGCCAGCAGCCAAGAACTTAGCAATCAGCCCCAGCATTTT.

By share of the sample, this clonotype is medium-sized. The chain couples TRBV6-1 to TRBJ1-1, with D maybe TRBD1 (5 bases). This CDR3 spans 14 amino acids. V lost 8 bases to trimming and J lost 5 bases, with 18 bases between them. Per germline, CDR1 MNHNS and CDR2 SASEGT. Here the CDR3 reads CASGGIQGWTEAFF. The CDR3 nucleotides are TGTGCCAGCGGAGGGATCCAGGGATGGACTGAAGCTTTCTTT.

By share of the sample, this clonotype is large. The chain combines TRBV16 with TRBJ2-1, with unresolved D. V was clipped by 3 bases and J by 9 bases, with 6 bases between them. The V gene's germline CDR1 is KGHSY and CDR2 FQNENV. This CDR3 has 11 residues. The CDR3 sequence: CASSQTVEQFF. The CDR3 DNA follows: TGTGCCAGCAGCCAGACGGTTGAGCAGTTCTTC.

As to this clonotype: A read error is likely, as this CDR3 ends without the conserved phenylalanine or tryptophan. The V gene is TRBV20-1, the J gene TRBJ2-7, with TRBD1 matching 7 bases. V trimming: 3 bases; J trimming: 3 bases; junction bases outside the gene matches: 8. In germline, CDR1 is DFQATT, CDR2 SNEGSKA (reference sequence). This CDR3 region has 14 residues. CDR3 residues: CSARQPRQGYEQYL. The CDR3 DNA reads as TGCAGTGCTAGGCAACCAAGACAGGGCTACGAGCAGTACTTG.

About this clonotype itself: A read error is possible here, since a much larger clone lies one base away. The gene calls are TRBV2 and TRBJ2-2, with D tentatively TRBD1 (6 bases). Germline values: CDR1 SNHLY, CDR2 FYNNEI. The CDR3 is 14 amino acids. In DNA, the CDR3 is TGTGCCGGCAGAAGGGACACCAACACCGGGGAGCTGTTTTTT. Protein product: CAGRRDTNTGELFF.

The genes are TRBV20-1 and TRBJ2-3; D remains ambiguous. The CDR3 is made up of 12 amino acids. V lost 4 bases, J lost 8 bases, and 13 bases lay in between. Germline V lookup: CDR1 DFQATT, CDR2 SNEGSKA (reference sequence). This CDR3 is CSATSAPATQYF. Here the CDR3 DNA reads TGCAGTGCTACATCAGCCCCAGCTACGCAGTATTTT.

This clonotype came up many times. V usage is TRBV30 and J usage is TRBJ2-1, with D maybe TRBD1 (6 bases). The V end was cut by 0 bases, the J end by 3 bases, with 9 bases between. In germline, CDR1 is GTSNPN, CDR2 SVGIG (reference sequence). CDR3 length: 14 residues. The CDR3 DNA sequence: TGTGCCTGGAGTGTAGGGGGAGTCTACAATGAGCAGTTCTTC. This gives the protein CAWSVGGVYNEQFF.

This clonotype was seen many times. This chain uses TRBV4-1 with TRBJ2-3; 14 bases agree with TRBD2. CDR3 length: 16 amino acids. V lost 4 bases and J lost 6; bases outside the gene matches: 6. Looked up from germline, CDR1 is MGHRA and CDR2 is YSYEKL. The CDR3 spells CASSLRLAGGPDTQYF. The CDR3 nucleotides read TGCGCCAGCAGCCTTCGACTAGCGGGAGGGCCGGATACGCAGTATTTT.